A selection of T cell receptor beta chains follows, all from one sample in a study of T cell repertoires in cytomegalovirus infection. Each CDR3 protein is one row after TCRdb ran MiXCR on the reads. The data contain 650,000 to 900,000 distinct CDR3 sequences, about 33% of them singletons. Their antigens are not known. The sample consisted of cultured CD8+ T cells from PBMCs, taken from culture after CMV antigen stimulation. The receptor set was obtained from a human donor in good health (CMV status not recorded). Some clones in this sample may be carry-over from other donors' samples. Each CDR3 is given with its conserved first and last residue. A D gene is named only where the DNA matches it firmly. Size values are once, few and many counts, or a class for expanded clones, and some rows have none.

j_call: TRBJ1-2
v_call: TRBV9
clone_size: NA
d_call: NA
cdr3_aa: CASSVARETGGANYTF
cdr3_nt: TGTGCCAGCAGCGTAGCAAGGGAGACAGGAGGGGCGAACTACACCTTC

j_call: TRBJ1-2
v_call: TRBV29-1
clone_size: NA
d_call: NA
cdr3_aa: CSVEKGDYGYTF
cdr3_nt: TGCAGCGTTGAAAAGGGGGACTATGGCTACACCTTC

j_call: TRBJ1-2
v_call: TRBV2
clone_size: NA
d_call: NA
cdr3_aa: CASTDRRGDYGYTF
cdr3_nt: TGTGCCAGCACCGACAGAAGGGGGGACTATGGCTACACCTTC

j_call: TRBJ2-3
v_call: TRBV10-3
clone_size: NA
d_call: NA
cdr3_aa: CAISDPGGGQYF
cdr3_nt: TGTGCCATCAGTGACCCGGGGGGCGGACAGTATTTT

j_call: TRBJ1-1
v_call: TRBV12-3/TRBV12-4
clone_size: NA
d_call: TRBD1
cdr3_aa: CASRGQAWDTEAFF
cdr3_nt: TGTGCCAGCAGGGGACAGGCGTGGGACACTGAAGCTTTCTTT

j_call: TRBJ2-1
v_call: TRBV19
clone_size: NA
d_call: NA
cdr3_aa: CASSMVANEQFF
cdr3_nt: TGTGCCAGTAGTATGGTGGCTAATGAGCAGTTCTTC

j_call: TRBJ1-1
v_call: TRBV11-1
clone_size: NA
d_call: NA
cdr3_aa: CASSLKGASNTEAFF
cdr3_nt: TGTGCCAGCAGCTTAAAGGGCGCCTCGAACACTGAAGCTTTCTTT

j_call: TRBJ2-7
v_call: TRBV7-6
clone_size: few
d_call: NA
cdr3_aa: CASSGGGRGKEQYF
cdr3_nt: TGTGCCAGCAGTGGGGGGGGCAGGGGAAAGGAGCAGTACTTC

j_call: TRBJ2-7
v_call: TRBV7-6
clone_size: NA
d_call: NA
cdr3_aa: CASSRDTISYEQYF
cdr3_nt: TGTGCTAGCAGCCGGGACACAATTTCCTACGAGCAGTACTTC

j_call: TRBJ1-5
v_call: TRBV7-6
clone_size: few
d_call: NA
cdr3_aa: CASSVRAGLDQPQHF
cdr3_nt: TGTGCCAGCAGCGTCCGGGCTGGGTTGGATCAGCCCCAGCATTTT

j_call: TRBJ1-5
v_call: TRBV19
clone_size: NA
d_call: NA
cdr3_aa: CASEGGVDIPHF
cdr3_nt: TGTGCCAGTGAGGGGGGGGTGGACATTCCCCATTTT

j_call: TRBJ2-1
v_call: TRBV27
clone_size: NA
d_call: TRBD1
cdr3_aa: CASSSPPVGQGLYNEQFF
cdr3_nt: TGTGCCAGCAGTAGCCCCCCAGTCGGACAGGGTCTCTACAATGAGCAGTTCTTC

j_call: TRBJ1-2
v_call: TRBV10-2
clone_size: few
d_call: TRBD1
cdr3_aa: CASSRDRVYGYTF
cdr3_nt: TGCGCCAGCAGTAGAGACAGGGTCTATGGCTACACCTTC

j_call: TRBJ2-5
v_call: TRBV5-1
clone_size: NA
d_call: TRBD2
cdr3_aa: CASSWTSGGYQETQYF
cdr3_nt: TGCGCCAGCAGTTGGACTAGCGGGGGTTACCAAGAGACCCAGTACTTC

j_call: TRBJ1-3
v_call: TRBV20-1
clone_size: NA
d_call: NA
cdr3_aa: CSARDIDSSSGNTIYF
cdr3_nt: TGCAGTGCTAGAGATATTGACAGCAGCTCTGGAAACACCATATATTTT

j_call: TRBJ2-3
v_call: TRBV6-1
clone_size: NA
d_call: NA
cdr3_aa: CASGVERIDTQYF
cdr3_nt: TGTGCCAGCGGAGTGGAACGGATAGATACGCAGTATTTT

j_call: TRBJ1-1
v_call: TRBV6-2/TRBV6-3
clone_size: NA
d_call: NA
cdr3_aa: CASSLGRAGLTEAFF
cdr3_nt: TGTGCCAGCAGTTTGGGTCGCGCAGGGCTCACTGAAGCTTTCTTT

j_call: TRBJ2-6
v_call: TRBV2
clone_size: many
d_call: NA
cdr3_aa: CASSFGAGANVLTF
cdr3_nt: TGTGCCAGCAGTTTCGGGGCTGGGGCCAACGTCCTGACTTTC

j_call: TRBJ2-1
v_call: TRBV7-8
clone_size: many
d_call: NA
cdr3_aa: CASSLLVAGQSNPYNEQFF
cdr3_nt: TGTGCCAGCAGCTTACTTGTGGCAGGACAAAGTAATCCCTACAATGAGCAGTTCTTC

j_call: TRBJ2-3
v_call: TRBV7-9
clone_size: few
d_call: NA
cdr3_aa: CASSLELRGLTDTQYF
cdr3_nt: TGTGCCAGCAGCTTAGAGCTCAGGGGTCTAACAGATACGCAGTATTTT

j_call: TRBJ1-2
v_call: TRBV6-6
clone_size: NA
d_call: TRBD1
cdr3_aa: CASSSTRQGLPYGYTF
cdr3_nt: TGTGCCAGCAGTTCGACGAGACAGGGGCTCCCTTATGGCTACACCTTC

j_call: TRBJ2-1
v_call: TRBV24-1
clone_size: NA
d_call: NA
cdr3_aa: CATSGRDTNGPFYNEQFF
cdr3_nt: TGTGCCACCAGCGGACGCGACACAAATGGGCCCTTTTACAATGAGCAGTTCTTC

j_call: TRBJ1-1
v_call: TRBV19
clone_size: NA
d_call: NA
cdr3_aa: CASHYISGYREAFF
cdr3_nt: TGTGCCAGCCATTATATCTCGGGGTACCGTGAAGCTTTCTTT

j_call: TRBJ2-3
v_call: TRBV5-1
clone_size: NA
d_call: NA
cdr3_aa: CASRFIQAAGTDTQYF
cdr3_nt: TGCGCCAGCCGATTCATACAGGCAGCGGGCACAGATACGCAGTATTTT

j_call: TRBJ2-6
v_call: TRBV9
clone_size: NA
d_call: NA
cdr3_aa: CASRDSLFSGANVLTF
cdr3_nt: TGTGCCAGCAGGGACTCCCTCTTCTCTGGGGCCAACGTCCTGACTTTC

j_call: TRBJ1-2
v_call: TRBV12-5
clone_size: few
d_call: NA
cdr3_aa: CASDGQNYGYTF
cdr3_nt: TGTGCTAGTGACGGACAGAACTATGGCTACACCTTC

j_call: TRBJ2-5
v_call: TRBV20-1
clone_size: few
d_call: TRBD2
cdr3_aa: CSATGPMWAGGQETQYF
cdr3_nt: TGCAGTGCTACGGGTCCCATGTGGGCGGGGGGACAAGAGACCCAGTACTTC

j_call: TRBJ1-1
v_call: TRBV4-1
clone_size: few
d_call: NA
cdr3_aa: CASSPIGQKNTEAFF
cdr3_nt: TGCGCCAGCAGCCCAATAGGACAGAAGAACACTGAAGCTTTCTTT

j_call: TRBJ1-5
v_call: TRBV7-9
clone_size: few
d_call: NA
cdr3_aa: CASTPGPLPNQPQHF
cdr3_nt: TGTGCCAGCACCCCGGGCCCGCTGCCCAATCAGCCCCAGCATTTT

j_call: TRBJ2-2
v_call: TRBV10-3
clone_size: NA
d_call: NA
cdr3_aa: CAIRPDSSVRNTGELFF
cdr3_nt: TGTGCCATCAGGCCTGATTCTAGCGTAAGGAACACCGGGGAGCTGTTTTTT

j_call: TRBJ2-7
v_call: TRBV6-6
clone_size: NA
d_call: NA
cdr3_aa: CASSPQERGGIRSYEQYF
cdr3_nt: TGTGCCAGCAGTCCGCAGGAGAGAGGGGGGATAAGGTCCTACGAGCAGTACTTC

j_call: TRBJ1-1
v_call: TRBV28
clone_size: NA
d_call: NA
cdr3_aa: CASRGTGKVNTEAFF
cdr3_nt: TGTGCCAGCAGAGGGACGGGTAAGGTGAACACTGAAGCTTTCTTT